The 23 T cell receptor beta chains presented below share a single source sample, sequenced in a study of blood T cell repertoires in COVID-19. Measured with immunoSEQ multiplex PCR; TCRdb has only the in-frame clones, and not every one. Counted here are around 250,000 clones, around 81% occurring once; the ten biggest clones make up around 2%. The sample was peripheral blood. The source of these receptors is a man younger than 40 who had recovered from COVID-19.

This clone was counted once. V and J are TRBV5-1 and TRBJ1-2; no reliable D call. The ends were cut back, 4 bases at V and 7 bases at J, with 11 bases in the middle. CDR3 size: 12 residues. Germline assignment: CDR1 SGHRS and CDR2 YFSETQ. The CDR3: CASSPGESGYTF. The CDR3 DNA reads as TGCGCCAGCAGCCCCGGGGAGTCTGGCTACACCTTC.

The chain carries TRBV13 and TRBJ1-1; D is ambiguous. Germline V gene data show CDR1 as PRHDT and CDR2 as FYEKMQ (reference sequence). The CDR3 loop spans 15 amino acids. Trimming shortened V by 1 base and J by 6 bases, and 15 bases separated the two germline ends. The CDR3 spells CASSLAVVPYAEAFF. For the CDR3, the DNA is TGTGCCAGCAGCTTAGCAGTCGTTCCGTACGCTGAAGCTTTCTTT.

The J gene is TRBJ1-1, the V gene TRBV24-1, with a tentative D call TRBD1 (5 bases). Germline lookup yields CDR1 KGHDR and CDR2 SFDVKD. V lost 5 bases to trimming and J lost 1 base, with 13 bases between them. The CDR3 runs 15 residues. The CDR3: CATSGDGAKNTEAFF. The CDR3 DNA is TGTGCCACCAGTGGGGATGGGGCGAAGAACACTGAAGCTTTCTTT.

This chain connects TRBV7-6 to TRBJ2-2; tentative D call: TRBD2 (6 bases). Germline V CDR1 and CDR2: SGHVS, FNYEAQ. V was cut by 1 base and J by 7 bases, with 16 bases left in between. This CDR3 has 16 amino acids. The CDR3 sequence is CASSLVRWRGYGELFF. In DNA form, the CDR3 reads TGTGCCAGCAGCTTAGTGCGTTGGCGGGGTTACGGGGAGCTGTTTTTT.

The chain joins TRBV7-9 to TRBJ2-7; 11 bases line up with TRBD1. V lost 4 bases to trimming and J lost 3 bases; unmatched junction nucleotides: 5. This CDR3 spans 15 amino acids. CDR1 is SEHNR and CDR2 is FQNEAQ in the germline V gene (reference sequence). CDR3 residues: CASSSPGQGVYEQYF. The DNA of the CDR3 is TGTGCCAGCAGCTCGCCGGGACAGGGGGTCTACGAGCAGTACTTC.

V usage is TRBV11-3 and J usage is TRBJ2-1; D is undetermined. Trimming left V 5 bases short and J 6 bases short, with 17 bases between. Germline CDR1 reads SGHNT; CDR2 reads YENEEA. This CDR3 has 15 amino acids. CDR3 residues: CASSPSILNPNEQFF. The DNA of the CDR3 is TGTGCCAGCAGCCCCAGTATTCTTAACCCCAATGAGCAGTTCTTC.

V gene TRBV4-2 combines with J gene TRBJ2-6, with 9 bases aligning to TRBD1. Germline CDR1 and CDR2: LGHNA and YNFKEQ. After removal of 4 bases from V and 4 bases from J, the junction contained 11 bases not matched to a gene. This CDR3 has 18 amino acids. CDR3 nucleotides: TGTGCCAGCAGCCCGTTAAACAGGGGGCCTTTAGGGGCCAACGTCCTGACTTTC. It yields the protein CASSPLNRGPLGANVLTF.

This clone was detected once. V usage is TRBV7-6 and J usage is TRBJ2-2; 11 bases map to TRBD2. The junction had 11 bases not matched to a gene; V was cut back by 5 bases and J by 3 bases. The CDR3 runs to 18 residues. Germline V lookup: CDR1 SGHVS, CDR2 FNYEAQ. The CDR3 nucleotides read TGTGCCAGCAGCGCTAGCGGGGGGCCATATATGGACACCGGGGAGCTGTTTTTT. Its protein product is CASSASGGPYMDTGELFF.

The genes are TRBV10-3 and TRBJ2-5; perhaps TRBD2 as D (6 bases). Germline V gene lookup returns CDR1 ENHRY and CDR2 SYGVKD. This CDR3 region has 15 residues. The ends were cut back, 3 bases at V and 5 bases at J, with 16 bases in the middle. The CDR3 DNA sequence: TGTGCCATCAGTGACGGAGGGCCATCAAAGGAGACCCAGTACTTC. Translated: CAISDGGPSKETQYF.

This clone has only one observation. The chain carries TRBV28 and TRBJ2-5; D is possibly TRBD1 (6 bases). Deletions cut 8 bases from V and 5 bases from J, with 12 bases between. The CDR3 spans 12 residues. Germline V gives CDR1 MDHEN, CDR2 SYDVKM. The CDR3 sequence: CASDRLGETQYF. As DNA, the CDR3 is TGTGCCAGCGACAGGCTTGGGGAGACCCAGTACTTC.

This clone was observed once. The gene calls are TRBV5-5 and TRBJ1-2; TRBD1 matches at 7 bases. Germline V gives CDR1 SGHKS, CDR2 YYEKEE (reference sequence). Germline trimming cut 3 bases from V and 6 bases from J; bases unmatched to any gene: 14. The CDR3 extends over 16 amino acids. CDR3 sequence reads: CASSYGQPNRGDGYTF. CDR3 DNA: TGTGCCAGCAGCTACGGACAACCCAACAGGGGTGATGGCTACACCTTC.

The CDR3 region has the DNA TGTGCCAGCTCACCTCGGACAGGGGGTTGGGATGAGCAGTTCTTC. This gives the protein CASSPRTGGWDEQFF. The chain links TRBV18 to TRBJ2-1; TRBD1 matches at 10 bases. The CDR3 has 15 residues. The germline V gene encodes CDR1 KGHSH and CDR2 LQKENI. The J segment lost 8 bases and the V segment lost 3 bases, leaving 7 bases of the junction unmatched.

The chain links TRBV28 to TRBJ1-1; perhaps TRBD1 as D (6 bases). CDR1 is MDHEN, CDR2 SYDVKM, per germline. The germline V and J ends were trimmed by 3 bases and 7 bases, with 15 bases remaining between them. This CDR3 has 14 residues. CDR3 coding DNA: TGTGCCAGCAGTTTGTCTGGGGGCGGTAATGAAGCTTTCTTT. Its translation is CASSLSGGGNEAFF.

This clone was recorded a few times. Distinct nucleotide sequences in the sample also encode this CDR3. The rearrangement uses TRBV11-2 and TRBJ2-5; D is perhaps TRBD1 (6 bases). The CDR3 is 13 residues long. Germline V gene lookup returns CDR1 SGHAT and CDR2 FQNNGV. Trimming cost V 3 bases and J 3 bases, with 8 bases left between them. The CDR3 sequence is CASSFSGEETQYF. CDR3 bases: TGTGCCAGCAGCTTCTCAGGGGAAGAGACCCAGTACTTC.

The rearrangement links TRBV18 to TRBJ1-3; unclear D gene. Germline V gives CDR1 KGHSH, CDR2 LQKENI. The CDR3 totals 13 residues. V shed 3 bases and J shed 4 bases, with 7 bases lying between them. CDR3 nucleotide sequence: TGTGCCAGCTCACCCGACGGGGGAAACACCATATATTTT. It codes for CASSPDGGNTIYF. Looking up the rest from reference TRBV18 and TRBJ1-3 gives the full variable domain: NAGVMQNPRHLVRRRGQEARLRCSPMKGHSHVYWYRQLPEEGLKFMVYLQKENIIDESGMPKERFSAEFPKEGPSILRIQQVVRGDSAAYFCASSPDGGNTIYFGEGSWLTVV.

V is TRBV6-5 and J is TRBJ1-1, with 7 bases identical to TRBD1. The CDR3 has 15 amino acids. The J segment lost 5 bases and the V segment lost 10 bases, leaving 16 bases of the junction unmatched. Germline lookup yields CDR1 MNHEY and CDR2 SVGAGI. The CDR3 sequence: CATLRLGQGGTEAFF. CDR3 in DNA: TGTGCCACCCTAAGGCTAGGGCAGGGGGGTACTGAAGCTTTCTTT.

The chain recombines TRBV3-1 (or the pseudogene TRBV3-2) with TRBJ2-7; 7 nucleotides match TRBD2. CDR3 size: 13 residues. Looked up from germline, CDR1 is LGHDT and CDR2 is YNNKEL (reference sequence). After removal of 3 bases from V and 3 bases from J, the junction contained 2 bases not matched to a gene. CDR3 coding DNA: TGTGCCAGCAGCCAGGGCGGGGGCTACGAGCAGTACTTC. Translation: CASSQGGGYEQYF.

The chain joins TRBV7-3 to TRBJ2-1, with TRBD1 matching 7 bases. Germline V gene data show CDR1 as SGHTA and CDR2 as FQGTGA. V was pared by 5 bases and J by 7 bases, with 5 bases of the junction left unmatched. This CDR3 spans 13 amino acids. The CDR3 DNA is TGTGCCAGCAGCCATGACAGGGCTAATGAGCAGTTCTTC. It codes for CASSHDRANEQFF. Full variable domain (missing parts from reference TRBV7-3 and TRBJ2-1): GAGVSQTPSNKVTEKGKYVELRCDPISGHTALYWYRQSLGQGPEFLIYFQGTGAADDSGLPNDRFFAVRPEGSVSTLKIQRTERGDSAVYLCASSHDRANEQFFGPGTRLTVL.

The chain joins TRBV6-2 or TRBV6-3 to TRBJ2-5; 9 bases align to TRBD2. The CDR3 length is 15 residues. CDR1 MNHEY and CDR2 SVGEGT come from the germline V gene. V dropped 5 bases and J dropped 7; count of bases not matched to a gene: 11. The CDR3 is CASSRTRASGATQYF. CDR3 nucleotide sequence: TGTGCCAGCAGTCGAACCCGGGCTAGCGGGGCGACCCAGTACTTC.

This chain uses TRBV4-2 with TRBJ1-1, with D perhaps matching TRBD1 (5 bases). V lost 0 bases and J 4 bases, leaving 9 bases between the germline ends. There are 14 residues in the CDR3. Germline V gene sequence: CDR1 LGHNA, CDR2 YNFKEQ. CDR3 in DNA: TGTGCCAGCAGCCAAGATGCAGGGTCCACTGAAGCTTTCTTT. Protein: CASSQDAGSTEAFF.

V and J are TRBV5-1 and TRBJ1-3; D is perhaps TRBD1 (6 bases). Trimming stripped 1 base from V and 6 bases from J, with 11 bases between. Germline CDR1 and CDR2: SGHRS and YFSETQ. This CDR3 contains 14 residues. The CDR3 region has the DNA TGCGCCAGCAGCTTGTTCGCAGGGGAAAACACCATATATTTT. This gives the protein CASSLFAGENTIYF.

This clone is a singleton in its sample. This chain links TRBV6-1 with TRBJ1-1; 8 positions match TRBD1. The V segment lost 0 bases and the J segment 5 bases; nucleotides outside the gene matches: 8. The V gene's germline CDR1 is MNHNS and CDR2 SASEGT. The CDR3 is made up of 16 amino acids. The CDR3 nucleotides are TGTGCCAGCAGTGAAGCGTTTGGACAGGGTGGTACTGAAGCTTTCTTT. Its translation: CASSEAFGQGGTEAFF.

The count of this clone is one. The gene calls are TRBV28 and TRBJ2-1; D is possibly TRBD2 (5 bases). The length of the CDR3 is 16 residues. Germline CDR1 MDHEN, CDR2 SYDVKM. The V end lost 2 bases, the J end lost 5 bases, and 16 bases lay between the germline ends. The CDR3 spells CASSLPIATEDNEQFF. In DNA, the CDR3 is TGTGCCAGCAGTTTACCGATAGCGACCGAGGACAATGAGCAGTTCTTC.